What follows are 9 T cell receptor beta chains derived from one specimen sequenced in a study of T-cell reconstitution after alpha-beta-depleted transplantation in children. Preparation of the TCRbeta library was carried out with unique molecular identifiers. Each CDR3 protein is one row after TCRdb ran MiXCR on the PCR reads. The data show 210,000 or so distinct CDR3 sequences, about 9.5% seen once. The specimen comprised PBMCs from the stem cell graft donor, sampled from the stem cell graft. All receptors derive from a human donor who donated a stem cell graft to a child with acute lymphoblastic leukemia.

This clonotype has just a few counts. The chain combines TRBV5-6 with TRBJ1-2; tentative D call: TRBD1 (5 bases). V lost 3 bases, J lost 2 bases, and 17 bases lay in between. Germline V gene sequence: CDR1 SGHDT, CDR2 YYEEEE. The CDR3 is made up of 16 amino acids. As DNA, the CDR3 is TGTGCCAGCAGCTCTCCGGGACCCGGACTAAACTATGGCTACACCTTC. Translated, it gives CASSSPGPGLNYGYTF.

The J gene is TRBJ1-2, the V gene TRBV7-2; TRBD1 agrees at 9 bases. After removal of 5 bases from V and 0 bases from J, the junction contained 1 base not matched to a gene. Germline CDR1 is SGHTA and CDR2 is FQGNSA. The CDR3 is made up of 14 amino acids. For the CDR3, the DNA is TGTGCCAGCAGCCGGGACAGGGCTAACTATGGCTACACCTTC. The encoded protein is CASSRDRANYGYTF.

This clonotype was counted only a few times. This rearrangement joins TRBV4-3 to TRBJ1-2; D call uncertain. Germline V gene lookup returns CDR1 LGHNA and CDR2 YSLEER. Trimming shortened V by 1 base and J by 7 bases, and 10 bases separated the two germline ends. The CDR3 consists of 13 residues. CDR3 sequence (DNA): TGCGCCAGCAGCCAAGTCCTAGGGTTTGGCTACACCTTC. Its translation: CASSQVLGFGYTF.

This clonotype was seen ten or more times. This sequence joins TRBV20-1 and TRBJ2-6; D gene uncertain. Per germline, CDR1 DFQATT and CDR2 SNEGSKA (reference sequence). This CDR3 spans 11 amino acids. The CDR3: CSGSGANVLTF. DNA for the CDR3: TGCAGCGGGTCTGGGGCCAACGTCCTGACTTTC.

This clonotype was picked up many times. The V gene is TRBV19, the J gene TRBJ2-5; D might be TRBD1 or TRBD2, each matching 5 bases. This CDR3 contains 13 residues. Trimming removed 7 bases at V and 4 bases at J, with 13 bases between. Germline V gene data show CDR1 as LNHDA and CDR2 as SQIVND (reference sequence). The CDR3 coding sequence is TGTGCCAGTACAGGGACGTATCGAGAGACCCAGTACTTC. Translation gives CASTGTYRETQYF.

This clonotype was detected ten times or more. The V gene is TRBV5-5, the J gene TRBJ1-5; 7 positions agree with TRBD1. Germline V gene data show CDR1 as SGHKS and CDR2 as YYEKEE (reference sequence). The V segment lost 2 bases and the J segment 3 bases; nucleotides outside the gene matches: 5. This CDR3 is built from 15 residues. The CDR3 reads CASSFTGDYNQPQHF. In DNA form, the CDR3 reads TGTGCCAGCAGCTTTACAGGGGACTACAATCAGCCCCAGCATTTT.

This clonotype has ten or more counts. The genes are TRBV7-6 and TRBJ2-7; D gene uncertain. The CDR3 loop spans 13 amino acids. CDR1 and CDR2 (germline): SGHVS, FNYEAQ. Trimming stripped 0 bases from V and 2 bases from J, with 5 bases between. The CDR3 spells CASSLALTYEQYF. For the CDR3, the DNA is TGTGCCAGCAGCTTAGCGTTAACCTACGAGCAGTACTTC.

This clonotype was picked up many times. The chain recombines TRBV29-1 with TRBJ2-7; D may be TRBD1 (7 bases). V shed 2 bases and J shed 3 bases, with 17 bases lying between them. Germline V CDR1 and CDR2: SQVTM, ANQGSEA. The CDR3 loop spans 15 amino acids. In DNA form, the CDR3 reads TGCAGCGTTGAACCTCCCAGCAGGGGGGACTACGAGCAGTACTTC. This gives the protein CSVEPPSRGDYEQYF.

The sample holds many counts of this clonotype. The J gene is TRBJ2-7, the V gene TRBV4-2; 10 nucleotides agree with TRBD2. Germline CDR1 and CDR2: LGHNA and YNFKEQ. V lost 0 bases to trimming and J lost 4 bases; unmatched junction nucleotides: 6. The CDR3 loop spans 16 amino acids. The CDR3 here is CASSQDRSGGAYEQYF. The DNA for the CDR3 is TGTGCCAGCAGCCAAGATAGGAGCGGGGGGGCGTACGAGCAGTACTTC.